The next 6 T cell receptor beta chains were all read from a single sample in a study of control samples from healthy donors and cancer patients. Profiling relied on immunoSEQ multiplex PCR, and the TCRdb table lists in-frame clones only, not all of them. The data show 55,000 to 65,000 clones, with around 87% seen just once and about 12% held by the top ten. The specimen was PBMCs. The receptors shown here come from a woman aged 55-69 years with lung cancer.

The rearrangement joins TRBV18 to TRBJ1-2; 7 bases are shared with TRBD1. The CDR3 is 14 residues long. V lost 5 bases, J lost 2 bases, and 5 bases stayed unmatched. Germline loops: CDR1 KGHSH, CDR2 LQKENI. The CDR3 nucleotides read TGTGCCAGCTCAAGGACAGGTGCGAACTATGGCTACACCTTC. As protein: CASSRTGANYGYTF.

The chain couples TRBV4-2 to TRBJ2-7; TRBD1 aligns across 9 bases. CDR3 length equals 17 residues. The J segment lost 1 base and the V segment lost 0 bases, leaving 7 bases of the junction unmatched. CDR1 LGHNA and CDR2 YNFKEQ come from the germline V gene. CDR3 coding DNA: TGTGCCAGCAGCCAAGATACGGGGACAGGGAGATCCTACGAGCAGTACTTC. It is translated as CASSQDTGTGRSYEQYF.

The J gene is TRBJ2-3, the V gene TRBV27, with TRBD2 identical over 9 bases. The CDR3 consists of 19 residues. V gave up 6 bases and J gave up 2 bases; unmatched junction bases: 18. Germline assignment: CDR1 MNHEY and CDR2 SMNVEV (reference sequence). This CDR3 reads CASRPQGISAGGFTDTQYF. The CDR3, as DNA: TGTGCCAGCAGACCACAGGGGATTAGCGCGGGAGGGTTCACAGATACGCAGTATTTT.

This clone occurred a few times. The genes are TRBV6-5 and TRBJ2-5; D is perhaps TRBD2 (5 bases). The V and J ends lost 6 bases and 5 bases respectively, with 19 bases between them. This CDR3 is built from 15 residues. Germline V gives CDR1 MNHEY, CDR2 SVGAGI. CDR3 protein: CASRGGGTREETQYF. CDR3 sequence (DNA): TGTGCCAGCAGAGGAGGCGGCACAAGGGAGGAGACCCAGTACTTC.

The chain employs TRBV6-5 and TRBJ1-1, with D unclear. The germline V gene has CDR1 MNHEY and CDR2 SVGAGI. The germline V and J ends were trimmed by 0 bases and 1 base, with 9 bases remaining between them. CDR3 length: 15 amino acids. The DNA for the CDR3 is TGTGCCAGCAGTTACTCAGCGTTAGCGAACACTGAAGCTTTCTTT. Protein product: CASSYSALANTEAFF.

The genes are TRBV18 and TRBJ2-3; maybe TRBD1 (6 bases). This CDR3 spans 14 amino acids. Looked up from germline, CDR1 is KGHSH and CDR2 is LQKENI. Trimming cost V 6 bases and J 0 bases, with 10 bases left between them. As DNA, the CDR3 is TGTGCCAGCTCTCGACAGGAAAGCACAGATACGCAGTATTTT. Amino acids: CASSRQESTDTQYF.